This T cell receptor (beta chain) was sequenced in a study of cytomegalovirus exposure and HLA in healthy donors. Findings and limits, study-wide: Compared with the approximately 680-donor mean, an Asian-associated ancestry cluster reportedly had fewer N-insertions, according to a later analysis.

Germline-derived CDR1 and CDR2 are SGDLS and YYNGEE. The ends were cut back, 0 bases at V and 7 bases at J, with 11 bases in the middle. There are 14 residues in the CDR3. PCR amplification relied on 60 Vbeta primers (plus 13 Jbeta primers). Clones were sequenced by immunoSEQ multiplex PCR, and TCRdb holds only the in-frame ones, with some missing. The sample contains under 200,000 clones, about 65% of which appear only once. About this clone itself: Its antigen is not known.

This clonotype was obtained from a girl aged 5-17 years in good health and CMV-seronegative. This chain joins TRBV9 and TRBJ1-5; D gene uncertain. The sequencing sample was made of PBMCs. In DNA, the CDR3 is TGTGCCAGCAGCGTAGGGACGGCGGGGCAGCCCCAGCATTTT. It yields the protein CASSVGTAGQPQHF.